One sample yielded the 25 T cell receptor beta chains listed below, sequenced in a study of T cell changes during pregnancy in multiple sclerosis. Produced via immunoSEQ multiplex PCR; TCRdb's table is partial and in-frame only. In the table there are tens of thousands of clones, roughly nine tenths of which are singletons. Material: CD8+ T cells from peripheral blood mononuclear cells, obtained before pregnancy. The source of these receptors is a female donor with multiple sclerosis, enrolled in a pregnancy study.

This clone appeared a single time. V and J are TRBV27 and TRBJ2-7; TRBD2 aligns across 7 bases. The germline gives CDR1 MNHEY, CDR2 SMNVEV (reference sequence). V lost 6 bases, J lost 2 bases, and 7 bases stayed unmatched. This CDR3 contains 14 residues. CDR3 sequence reads: CASSPGGGAYEQYF. The CDR3 DNA sequence: TGTGCCAGCAGCCCGGGAGGAGGAGCCTACGAGCAGTACTTC.

V usage is TRBV7-3 and J usage is TRBJ2-5, with a possible D match to TRBD2 (6 bases). The germline CDR1 and CDR2 sequences are SGHTA and FQGTGA. Trimming took off 5 bases at V and 5 bases at J, with 18 bases between the two ends. This CDR3 comprises 15 residues. The CDR3 here is CASSQEATSHETQYF. CDR3 nucleotide sequence: TGTGCCAGCAGCCAAGAGGCGACTAGTCACGAGACCCAGTACTTC.

V gene TRBV19 combines with J gene TRBJ2-5; 7 nucleotides align to TRBD1. The CDR3 loop spans 15 amino acids. From germline, CDR1 is LNHDA and CDR2 SQIVND (reference sequence). With 2 bases clipped from V and 0 bases from J, the junction kept 3 bases outside the gene matches. CDR3 region: CASSITGDDQETQYF. CDR3 coding DNA: TGTGCCAGTAGTATAACAGGGGACGACCAAGAGACCCAGTACTTC.

V usage is TRBV19 and J usage is TRBJ2-2; D may be TRBD1 (5 bases). Germline V gene data show CDR1 as LNHDA and CDR2 as SQIVND (reference sequence). V lost 5 bases and J lost 2, with 9 bases in between. There are 14 residues in the CDR3. CDR3 protein: CASSWTSNTGELFF. CDR3 nucleotides: TGTGCCAGTAGTTGGACAAGTAACACCGGGGAGCTGTTTTTT.

This clone was counted only a few times. Other DNA sequences in the sample encode the same CDR3. DNA for the CDR3: TGTGCCAGCAGCGCTGACAGCTATAGCAATCAGCCCCAGCATTTT. This sequence encodes CASSADSYSNQPQHF. The chain joins TRBV7-8 to TRBJ1-5; D is perhaps TRBD1 (5 bases). The CDR3 has 15 amino acids. Germline values: CDR1 SGHVS, CDR2 FQNEAQ. Trimming stripped 5 bases from V and 0 bases from J, with 11 bases between.

J is TRBJ1-2 and V is TRBV27, with 9 bases matching TRBD1. Germline loops: CDR1 MNHEY, CDR2 SMNVEV (reference sequence). V gave up 4 bases and J gave up 4 bases; unmatched junction bases: 10. The CDR3 contains 16 residues. CDR3 sequence (DNA): TGTGCCAGCAGTTCGCCAGACAGGGGGGCGGCCTATGGCTACACCTTC. Translating it yields CASSSPDRGAAYGYTF.

V is TRBV19 and J is TRBJ2-5; TRBD2 matches 9 bases. From germline, CDR1 is LNHDA and CDR2 SQIVND (reference sequence). This CDR3 comprises 15 residues. V gave up 4 bases and J gave up 8 bases; unmatched junction bases: 11. The CDR3 sequence is CASSRDPRGGSTQYF. The DNA of the CDR3 is TGTGCCAGTAGTAGAGACCCGCGGGGGGGTAGCACCCAGTACTTC. Variable domain in full (rest from reference TRBV19 and TRBJ2-5): DGGITQSPKYLFRKEGQNVTLSCEQNLNHDAMYWYRQDPGQGLRLIYYSQIVNDFQKGDIAEGYSVSREKKESFPLTVTSAQKNPTAFYLCASSRDPRGGSTQYFGPGTRLLVL.

The chain joins TRBV13 to TRBJ2-5; D not certain. The CDR3 is made up of 11 amino acids. From germline, CDR1 is PRHDT and CDR2 FYEKMQ (reference sequence). Trimming stripped 5 bases from V and 3 bases from J, with 4 bases between. CDR3 sequence reads: CASSLKETQYF. CDR3 sequence (DNA): TGTGCCAGCAGCCTTAAAGAGACCCAGTACTTC.

This clone was recorded only once. The chain employs TRBV27 and TRBJ2-4; 7 nucleotides match TRBD1. Trimming took 5 bases from V and 15 from J; bases not matched to a gene: 10. This CDR3 is 12 amino acids long. The germline gives CDR1 MNHEY, CDR2 SMNVEV (reference sequence). The CDR3 DNA reads as TGTGCCAGCAGTGCCTACAGGGGCCTCTGGTACTTC. It yields the protein CASSAYRGLWYF.

The chain employs TRBV27 and TRBJ1-1; D might be TRBD1 (6 bases). CDR3 length equals 12 residues. Trimming took off 4 bases at V and 6 bases at J, with 9 bases between the two ends. The germline gives CDR1 MNHEY, CDR2 SMNVEV (reference sequence). In nucleotides, the CDR3 is TGTGCCAGCAGTTACGCAGGGGCTGAAGCTTTCTTT. This sequence encodes CASSYAGAEAFF.

This clone was found once. The rearrangement links TRBV27 to TRBJ2-7; D is possibly TRBD2 (6 bases). The V end lost 4 bases, the J end lost 0 bases, and 13 bases lay between the germline ends. Germline assignment: CDR1 MNHEY and CDR2 SMNVEV (reference sequence). The CDR3 consists of 15 residues. CDR3 residues: CASSSRLGSSYEQYF. The CDR3 region has the DNA TGTGCCAGCAGTTCCCGACTAGGCAGCTCCTACGAGCAGTACTTC.

V usage is TRBV9 and J usage is TRBJ2-7; maybe TRBD2 (5 bases). This CDR3 has 13 amino acids. Per the germline V gene, CDR1 is SGDLS and CDR2 is YYNGEE. The V and J ends lost 3 bases and 5 bases respectively, with 12 bases between them. The CDR3 loop reads CASSAGRGDEQYF. CDR3 bases: TGTGCCAGCAGCGCTGGTCGGGGAGACGAGCAGTACTTC.

The chain is built from TRBV5-4 and TRBJ1-6; 7 bases are shared with TRBD1. The germline V gene has CDR1 SGHNT and CDR2 YYREEE (reference sequence). The CDR3 sequence is 12 residues long. The V gene end was trimmed by 4 bases and the J gene end by 18 bases; junction bases not matched to a gene: 10. In nucleotides, the CDR3 is TGTGCCAGCAGCGCGGAAGACAGGGCGAGCCACTTT. Translation: CASSAEDRASHF.

V usage is TRBV2 and J usage is TRBJ2-3; 10 bases agree with TRBD2. V lost 6 bases and J lost 5; bases outside the gene matches: 11. The germline V gene has CDR1 SNHLY and CDR2 FYNNEI. The CDR3 is 16 residues long. The CDR3 DNA is TGTGCCAGCAGCCATCTCACTAGCGGGGAGAGAGATACGCAGTATTTT. Amino acid sequence: CASSHLTSGERDTQYF. The entire variable domain, with the rest obtained from reference TRBV2 and TRBJ2-3, is as follows: EPEVTQTPSHQVTQMGQEVILRCVPISNHLYFYWYRQILGQKVEFLVSFYNNEISEKSEIFDDQFSVERPDGSNFTLKIRSTKLEDSAMYFCASSHLTSGERDTQYFGPGTRLTVL.

The chain is built from TRBV15 and TRBJ2-7, with D tentatively TRBD1 (5 bases). CDR1 is LNHNV and CDR2 is YYDKDF in the germline V gene (reference sequence). The CDR3 is made up of 14 amino acids. Trimming stripped 4 bases from V and 0 bases from J, with 10 bases between. CDR3 nucleotides: TGTGCCACCAGCACCACCGACAGCTCCTACGAGCAGTACTTC. Protein sequence: CATSTTDSSYEQYF.

The J gene is TRBJ2-6, the V gene TRBV18, with TRBD1 identical over 10 bases. Germline V gives CDR1 KGHSH, CDR2 LQKENI. Losses at the gene ends were 3 bases for V and 4 bases for J; bases not matched to a gene: 6. The CDR3 is 17 amino acids. In nucleotides, the CDR3 is TGTGCCAGCTCACCCCGACAGGGGGCAAGCGGGGCCAACGTCCTGACTTTC. This encodes CASSPRQGASGANVLTF.

The V call is TRBV5-1, the J call TRBJ2-7, with D possibly matching TRBD1 (7 bases). Germline V gives CDR1 SGHRS, CDR2 YFSETQ. V was clipped by 3 bases and J by 5 bases, with 21 bases between them. The CDR3 is 16 amino acids. The CDR3 protein is CASSYDPGDRGNEQYF. CDR3 nucleotides: TGCGCCAGCAGCTACGATCCGGGGGACAGAGGCAACGAGCAGTACTTC.

This rearrangement joins TRBV6-1 to TRBJ1-5; no firm D call. Germline V gene sequence: CDR1 MNHNS, CDR2 SASEGT. The V and J ends lost 6 bases and 5 bases respectively, with 17 bases between them. This CDR3 has 15 amino acids. The CDR3, as DNA: TGTGCCAGCAGCCTCTCTAAGTCTGAGTATCAGCCCCAGCATTTT. Its translation is CASSLSKSEYQPQHF.

The chain joins TRBV29-1 to TRBJ2-7, with a weak D call TRBD2 (7 bases). The V and J ends lost 4 bases and 2 bases respectively, with 12 bases between them. CDR3 length equals 13 residues. Per germline, CDR1 SQVTM and CDR2 ANQGSEA. CDR3 bases: TGCAGCGTTGCGCGGGGGCTCACCTACGAGCAGTACTTC. Its translation: CSVARGLTYEQYF.

The chain has TRBV13 and TRBJ2-1, with 10 bases aligning to TRBD2. Looked up from germline, CDR1 is PRHDT and CDR2 is FYEKMQ (reference sequence). The junction had 16 bases not matched to a gene; V was cut back by 5 bases and J by 3 bases. The CDR3 spans 19 residues. The CDR3 here is CASSTTQDSGGQGYNEQFF. The CDR3 coding sequence is TGTGCCAGCAGCACCACCCAAGATAGCGGGGGGCAAGGCTACAATGAGCAGTTCTTC.

The rearrangement links TRBV18 to TRBJ1-2; D may be TRBD1 (5 bases). Germline CDR1 KGHSH, CDR2 LQKENI. The V end lost 0 bases, the J end lost 4 bases, and 6 bases lay between the germline ends. The length of the CDR3 is 13 residues. CDR3 protein: CASSPPGGYGYTF. The CDR3 nucleotides read TGTGCCAGCTCACCACCGGGGGGCTATGGCTACACCTTC.

V gene TRBV18 combines with J gene TRBJ1-6; D call uncertain. The germline V gene has CDR1 KGHSH and CDR2 LQKENI. Trimming took 6 bases from V and 10 from J, leaving 16 bases between them. The CDR3 extends over 14 amino acids. The CDR3 DNA reads as TGTGCCAGCTCCCCCGCGTATTCTCCCTCACCCCTCCACTTT. This gives the protein CASSPAYSPSPLHF.

The CDR3 here is CASSSPRGGYEQYF. CDR3 coding DNA: TGTGCCAGCAGCTCCCCGCGGGGGGGCTACGAGCAGTACTTC. The gene calls are TRBV5-5 and TRBJ2-7; TRBD2 aligns across 9 bases. The CDR3 loop spans 14 amino acids. Germline V CDR1 and CDR2: SGHKS, YYEKEE (reference sequence). J was trimmed by 3 bases and V by 3 bases; bases with no gene match: 4.

The chain links TRBV13 to TRBJ2-7; 13 bases match TRBD2. V was pared by 5 bases and J by 5 bases, with 6 bases of the junction left unmatched. CDR3 length equals 15 residues. Germline CDR1 PRHDT, CDR2 FYEKMQ (reference sequence). CDR3 amino acids: CASSITSGGAHEQYF. CDR3 bases: TGTGCCAGCAGCATCACTAGCGGGGGGGCCCACGAGCAGTACTTC.

V and J are TRBV27 and TRBJ2-7; D perhaps matches TRBD1 (5 bases). The germline V gene has CDR1 MNHEY and CDR2 SMNVEV (reference sequence). V dropped 3 bases and J dropped 3 bases, with 9 bases sitting between them. The CDR3 totals 13 residues. The CDR3 sequence: CASSLGPIYEQYF. Here the CDR3 DNA reads TGTGCCAGCAGTTTGGGGCCCATCTACGAGCAGTACTTC.